These 8 T cell receptor beta chains were all obtained from the same sample, sequenced in a study of T cells in Graves' hyperthyroidism and ophthalmopathy. Template material for amplifying TCR beta CDR3 regions consisted of RNA transcripts. The HTBI primer set was used in a first-round RT-PCR of the TCR CDR3. TCRdb re-analysed the multiplex PCR reads in MiXCR, keeping a single row per CDR3 protein. Of about 400,000 distinct CDR3 sequences listed, less than 20% are singletons. The specimen sequenced was blood. Every receptor here comes from a woman under 30 with Graves' hyperthyroidism that later progressed to Graves' ophthalmopathy.

The chain is built from TRBV6-2 or TRBV6-3 and TRBJ2-5; 13 bases are shared with TRBD2. With 6 bases clipped from V and 9 bases from J, the junction kept 10 bases outside the gene matches. This CDR3 is 15 amino acids long. Germline CDR1 reads MNHEY; CDR2 reads SVGEGT. CDR3 DNA sequence: TGTGCCAGCAGCCGGACTAGCGGGGGATCTGTACCCCAGTACTTC. Translated: CASSRTSGGSVPQYF.

This clonotype was detected ten times or more. The gene calls are TRBV11-2 and TRBJ1-3, with a weak D call TRBD1 (6 bases). V lost 5 bases and J 2 bases, leaving 19 bases between the germline ends. The CDR3 runs 17 residues. In germline, CDR1 is SGHAT, CDR2 FQNNGV. The CDR3 DNA sequence: TGTGCCAGCAGCGAACAAGGACAGAGAATTACTGGAAACACCATATATTTT. It specifies CASSEQGQRITGNTIYF.

Turning to this clonotype: A read error is likely, as this CDR3 ends without the conserved phenylalanine or tryptophan. The V gene is TRBV28, the J gene TRBJ2-7; D not resolved. This CDR3 comprises 11 residues. Trimming took off 5 bases at V and 6 bases at J, with 8 bases between the two ends. Germline V CDR1 and CDR2: MDHEN, SYDVKM. CDR3 coding DNA: TGTGCCAGCAGTCCCGGGCGCGAGCAGTACCTC. Translation: CASSPGREQYL.

The table lists this clonotype with many counts. The V gene is TRBV12-3 or TRBV12-4, the J gene TRBJ2-5, with D possibly being TRBD1 or TRBD2 (5 bases each). Trimming shortened V by 6 bases and J by 1 base, and 9 bases separated the two germline ends. The CDR3 has 13 residues. The CDR3 region is CASRGTVQETQYF. The CDR3 coding sequence is TGTGCCAGCAGAGGGACGGTCCAAGAGACCCAGTACTTC.

The table lists this clonotype with many counts. The rearrangement links TRBV3-1 to TRBJ2-1; TRBD1 might be the D (6 bases). This CDR3 is 15 amino acids long. Germline CDR1 is LGHDT and CDR2 is YNNKEL (reference sequence). Trimming shortened V by 4 bases and J by 5 bases, and 15 bases separated the two germline ends. CDR3 residues: CASSRGTQKNNEQFF. The CDR3 DNA sequence: TGTGCCAGCAGCCGAGGGACACAGAAGAACAATGAGCAGTTCTTC.

The chain uses TRBV25-1 and TRBJ2-1; D remains unclear. The CDR3 loop spans 14 amino acids. Germline V gene sequence: CDR1 MGHDK, CDR2 SYGVNS. V lost 3 bases, J lost 0 bases, and 6 bases lay in between. The CDR3 sequence is CASSDPTSYNEQFF. The CDR3 nucleotides are TGTGCCAGCAGTGACCCAACCTCCTACAATGAGCAGTTCTTC.

This clonotype was found a few times. The V gene is TRBV20-1, the J gene TRBJ2-7; perhaps TRBD2 as D (5 bases). This CDR3 has 11 amino acids. V was pared by 7 bases and J by 0 bases, with 7 bases between. The V gene's germline CDR1 is DFQATT and CDR2 SNEGSKA (reference sequence). The CDR3 DNA is TGCAGTGTTCGGGGCTCCTACGAGCAGTACTTC. Translated: CSVRGSYEQYF.

The chain couples TRBV6-1 to TRBJ1-4, with unresolved D. The CDR3 runs 14 residues. Per germline, CDR1 MNHNS and CDR2 SASEGT. Trimming removed 6 bases at V and 0 bases at J, with 8 bases between. CDR3 protein: CASRPFATNEKLFF. The CDR3 bases are TGTGCCAGCAGGCCTTTTGCAACTAATGAAAAACTGTTTTTT.